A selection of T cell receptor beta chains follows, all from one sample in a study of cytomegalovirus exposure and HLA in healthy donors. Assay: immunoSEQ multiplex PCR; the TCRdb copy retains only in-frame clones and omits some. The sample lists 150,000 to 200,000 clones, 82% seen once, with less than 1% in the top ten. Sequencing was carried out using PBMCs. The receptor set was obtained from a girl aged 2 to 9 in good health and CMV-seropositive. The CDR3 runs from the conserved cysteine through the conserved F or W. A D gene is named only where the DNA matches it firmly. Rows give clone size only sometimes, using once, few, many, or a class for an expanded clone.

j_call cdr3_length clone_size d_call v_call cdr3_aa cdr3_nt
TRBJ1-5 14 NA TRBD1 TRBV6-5 CASSNTGVGQPQHF TGTGCCAGCAGTAACACAGGGGTAGGTCAGCCCCAGCATTTT
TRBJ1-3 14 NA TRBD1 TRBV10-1 CASRGTGNGNTIYF TGCGCCAGCAGGGGGACAGGGAACGGAAACACCATATATTTT
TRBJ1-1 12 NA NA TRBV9 CASSTGNTEAFF TGTGCCAGCAGCACGGGAAACACTGAAGCTTTCTTT
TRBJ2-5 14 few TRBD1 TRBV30 CAWNMGQAQETQYF TGTGCCTGGAATATGGGACAGGCCCAAGAGACCCAGTACTTC
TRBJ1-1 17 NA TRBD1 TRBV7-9 CASSLVGWDRMNTEAFF TGTGCCAGCAGCTTAGTGGGCTGGGACAGAATGAACACTGAAGCTTTCTTT
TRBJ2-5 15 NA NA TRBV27 CASSAGRTGWETQYF TGTGCCAGCAGTGCAGGACGGACGGGGTGGGAGACCCAGTACTTC
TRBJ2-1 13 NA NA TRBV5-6 CASSLTAYNEQFF TGTGCCAGCAGCTTAACAGCCTACAATGAGCAGTTCTTC
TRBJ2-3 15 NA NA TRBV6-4 CASSDSGEGGDTQYF TGTGCCAGCAGTGACTCTGGGGAGGGGGGAGATACGCAGTATTTT
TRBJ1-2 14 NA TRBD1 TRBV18 CASSPVGQGIGYTF TGTGCCAGCTCACCAGTGGGACAGGGCATTGGCTACACCTTC
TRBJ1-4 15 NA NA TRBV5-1 CASSLSVGTNEKLFF TGCGCCAGCAGCTTGTCCGTCGGGACTAATGAAAAACTGTTTTTT
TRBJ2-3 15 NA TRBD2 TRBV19 CASSDSSGSTDTQYF TGTGCCAGTAGCGACAGTAGCGGGAGCACAGATACGCAGTATTTT
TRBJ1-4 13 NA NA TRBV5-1 CASSLGLNEKLFF TGCGCCAGCAGCTTGGGTCTGAATGAAAAACTGTTTTTT
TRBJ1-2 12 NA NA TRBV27 CASSSGDYGYTF TGTGCCAGCAGTTCGGGGGACTATGGCTACACCTTC
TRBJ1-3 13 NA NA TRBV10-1 CASSANSGNTIYF TGCGCCAGCAGTGCCAATTCTGGAAACACCATATATTTT
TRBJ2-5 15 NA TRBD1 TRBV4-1 CASSRRDRAQETQYF TGCGCCAGCAGCCGTCGGGACAGAGCACAAGAGACCCAGTACTTC
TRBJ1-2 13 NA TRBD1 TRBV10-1 CASPDRGLEGYTF TGCGCCAGCCCTGACAGGGGCTTAGAAGGCTACACCTTC
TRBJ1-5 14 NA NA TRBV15 CATSRDNVNQPQHF TGTGCCACCAGCCGGGACAATGTCAATCAGCCCCAGCATTTT
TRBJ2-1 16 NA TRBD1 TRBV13 CASSLLGQGAYNEQFF TGTGCCAGCAGCTTACTCGGACAGGGGGCTTACAATGAGCAGTTCTTC
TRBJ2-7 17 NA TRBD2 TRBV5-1 CASSYGTSGSLAYEQYF TGCGCCAGCAGCTACGGGACTAGCGGGAGTTTGGCCTACGAGCAGTACTTC
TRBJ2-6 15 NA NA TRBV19 CASSFRYSGANVLTF TGTGCCAGTAGTTTCCGGTACTCTGGGGCCAACGTCCTGACTTTC
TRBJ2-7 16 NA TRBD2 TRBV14 CASSRLAGGKAYEQYF TGTGCCAGCAGCCGCCTAGCGGGAGGGAAGGCCTACGAGCAGTACTTC
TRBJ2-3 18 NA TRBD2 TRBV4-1 CASSQVLAGGGDADTQYF TGCGCCAGCAGCCAAGTCCTAGCGGGAGGAGGAGACGCAGATACGCAGTATTTT
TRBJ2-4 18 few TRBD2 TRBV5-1 CASSCKSTGTSLKNIQYF TGCGCCAGCAGTTGTAAGAGTACCGGGACTAGCCTCAAAAACATTCAGTACTTC
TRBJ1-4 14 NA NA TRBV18 CASSPNTSGEKLFF TGTGCCAGCTCACCAAACACATCAGGAGAAAAACTGTTTTTT
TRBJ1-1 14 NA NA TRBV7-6 CASSAGGEGTEAFF TGTGCCAGCAGCGCAGGCGGGGAGGGCACTGAAGCTTTCTTT
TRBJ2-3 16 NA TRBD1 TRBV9 CASSATHRGWTDTQYF TGTGCCAGCAGCGCGACGCACAGGGGGTGGACAGATACGCAGTATTTT
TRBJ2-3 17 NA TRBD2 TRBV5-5 CASSPAGRLAGEGTQYF TGTGCCAGCAGCCCCGCGGGTAGACTAGCGGGAGAGGGTACGCAGTATTTT
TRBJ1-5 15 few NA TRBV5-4 CASSNGPGLAQPQHF TGTGCCAGCAGCAATGGCCCGGGTTTGGCTCAGCCCCAGCATTTT
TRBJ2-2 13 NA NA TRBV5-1 CASSLGVTGELFF TGCGCCAGCAGCCTAGGGGTCACCGGGGAGCTGTTTTTT
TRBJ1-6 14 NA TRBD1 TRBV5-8 CASSSTGYYSPLHF TGTGCCAGCAGCTCGACAGGGTATTATTCACCCCTCCACTTT
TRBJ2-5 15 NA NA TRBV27 CASSSRGRGQETQYF TGTGCCAGCAGTTCTAGGGGGAGGGGCCAAGAGACCCAGTACTTC
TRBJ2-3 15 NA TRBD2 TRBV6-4 CASSDGGSDSDTQYF TGTGCCAGCAGTGACGGCGGGAGTGATTCCGATACGCAGTATTTT
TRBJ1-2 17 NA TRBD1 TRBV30 CAWSTTARRGLKYGYTF TGTGCCTGGAGTACAACCGCCCGCAGGGGGCTGAAGTATGGCTACACCTTC
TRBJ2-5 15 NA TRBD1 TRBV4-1 CASSQGASRGETQYF TGCGCCAGCAGCCAAGGTGCCTCCAGGGGGGAGACCCAGTACTTC
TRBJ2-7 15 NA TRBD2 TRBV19 CASSIGLAVPYEQYF TGTGCCAGTAGTATTGGACTAGCGGTCCCCTACGAGCAGTACTTC
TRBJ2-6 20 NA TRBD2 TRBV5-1 CASSPSYGLAGHSGANVLTF TGCGCCAGCAGCCCTTCCTATGGACTAGCGGGACACTCTGGGGCCAACGTCCTGACTTTC
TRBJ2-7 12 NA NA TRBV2 CASRGQYYEQYF TGTGCCAGCAGAGGACAGTACTACGAGCAGTACTTC
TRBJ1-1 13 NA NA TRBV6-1 CASSEGETDEAFF TGTGCCAGCAGTGAAGGCGAGACAGATGAAGCTTTCTTT
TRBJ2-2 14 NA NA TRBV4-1 CASSPPRNTGELFF TGCGCCAGCAGCCCCCCGAGGAACACCGGGGAGCTGTTTTTT
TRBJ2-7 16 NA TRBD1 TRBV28 CASTTPPGQGAYEQYF TGTGCCAGCACCACCCCCCCGGGACAGGGCGCCTACGAGCAGTACTTC
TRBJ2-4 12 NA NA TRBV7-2 CASSAGPHIQYF TGTGCCAGCAGCGCCGGTCCCCACATTCAGTACTTC
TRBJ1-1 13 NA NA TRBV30 CAWGVRGRGEAFF TGTGCCTGGGGTGTCCGCGGACGGGGTGAAGCTTTCTTT
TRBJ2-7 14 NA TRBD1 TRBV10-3 CAINRDRLSYEQYF TGTGCCATCAACCGGGACAGGCTTTCCTACGAGCAGTACTTC
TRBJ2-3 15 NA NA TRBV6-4 CASSEKLGGADTQYF TGTGCCAGCAGTGAAAAGTTGGGGGGAGCAGATACGCAGTATTTT
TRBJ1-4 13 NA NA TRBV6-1 CASSARSHEKLFF TGTGCCAGCAGTGCGAGAAGTCATGAAAAACTGTTTTTT
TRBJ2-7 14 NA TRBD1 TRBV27 CASRGTGGSYEQYF TGTGCCAGCAGGGGGACAGGGGGGTCCTACGAGCAGTACTTC
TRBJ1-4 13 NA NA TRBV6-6 CASSKPGDEKLFF TGTGCCAGCAGCAAGCCAGGGGATGAAAAACTGTTTTTT
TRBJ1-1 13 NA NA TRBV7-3 CASSRTANTEAFF TGTGCCAGCAGCCGTACAGCAAACACTGAAGCTTTCTTT